The source of this T cell receptor (beta chain) is a study of T-cell reconstitution after alpha-beta-depleted transplantation in children. Unique molecular identifiers were used in preparing the TCRbeta library. Via MiXCR, TCRdb re-called the PCR reads, giving one row per CDR3 protein. The sample lists about a million distinct CDR3 sequences; about 30% were seen once. The study, taken as a whole, reports: About two months after transplant, alpha-beta T cells reportedly came from several hundred expanded graft clones. By one year post-transplant, T-cell counts and diversity largely arose from T cells that were newly produced. TCRbeta diversity was high at day 60 in some patients (a result of surviving recipient T cells and thymic progenitors).

This clonotype was detected only a few times. As yet, its antigen is unknown. V lost 1 base to trimming and J lost 4 bases, with 14 bases between them. CDR1 MGHRA and CDR2 YSYEKL come from the germline V gene. This CDR3 spans 15 amino acids. The TCR was taken from a boy less than two years old who had a stem cell transplant for SCID, so the T cells may come from the graft donor. The source was PBMCs, mostly from graft donor cells, collected 360 days after TCRalphabeta/CD19-depleted stem cell transplant. This sequence joins TRBV4-1 and TRBJ2-7; D not certain. The CDR3 DNA follows: TGCGCCAGCAGCCAAGCGCCTTCTTCGACTTACGAGCAGTACTTC. Its protein product is CASSQAPSSTYEQYF.